This TCR beta chain was found in a study of Ad26.COV2.S vaccination and SARS-CoV-2 variants. This sample's treatment: 15 to 20 received Ad26.COV2.S at low or high dose, single or two shots; roughly five received placebo; per-sample allocation not given. Sampling was done on day 63 after the first vaccine or placebo injection. A word on this clone: The sample has other DNA sequences that encode this CDR3 too.

Assay used: immunoSEQ multiplex PCR; TCRdb lists only in-frame clones, some missing. The sample contains about 680,000 clones, roughly 90% of which appear only once. V lost 6 bases and J lost 7, with 7 bases in between. The CDR3 extends over 11 amino acids. Germline V gene data show CDR1 as SNHLY and CDR2 as FYNNEI. This TCR came from a person aged 18-60 years who received the Ad26.COV2.S COVID-19 vaccine or a placebo. V usage is TRBV2 and J usage is TRBJ2-1; D is unclear. The source was peripheral blood, collected in a trial of Ad26.COV2.S vaccine versus placebo. CDR3 residues: CASSYNNEQFF. CDR3 coding DNA: TGTGCCAGCAGCTACAATAATGAGCAGTTCTTC. The variable domain in full, with the rest retrieved from reference TRBV2 and TRBJ2-1, is EPEVTQTPSHQVTQMGQEVILRCVPISNHLYFYWYRQILGQKVEFLVSFYNNEISEKSEIFDDQFSVERPDGSNFTLKIRSTKLEDSAMYFCASSYNNEQFFGPGTRLTVL.